The sequence of this T cell receptor (beta chain) was determined in a study of T-cell memory formation after mild COVID-19. The study, taken as a whole, reports: Clones that contracted from day 15 to 85 were balanced CD4/CD8, while later expanders leaned CD4+.

The germline V and J ends were trimmed by 1 base and 4 bases, with 11 bases remaining between them. CDR3 length: 14 amino acids. Germline V gene sequence: CDR1 SGHRS, CDR2 YFSETQ. 5'RACE with constant-segment primers yielded barcoded, UMI-tagged TCR alpha and TCR beta cDNA libraries. In TCRdb, the 5' RACE reads were re-called with MiXCR into one record per CDR3 protein. This sample yields 170,000 or so distinct CDR3 sequences, of which about a fifth are seen a single time; more than 20% belongs to the top ten. Note on this clonotype: Its antigen remains unknown.

The V gene is TRBV5-1, the J gene TRBJ1-1; tentative D call: TRBD1 (6 bases). This clonotype was obtained from an adult woman who had mild COVID-19 (a few samples of this study predate the infection). Cell type and time point are not known. Sequencing input: PBMCs or a T cell subset sorted from them (not recorded which). CDR3 amino acids: CASSLRNRVTEAFF. CDR3 in DNA: TGCGCCAGCAGCTTGAGAAACAGGGTCACTGAAGCTTTCTTT.